Listed below are T cell receptor beta chains from one sample, sequenced in a study of CD8+ T cells in alopecia areata. Assay: immunoSEQ multiplex PCR; the TCRdb copy retains only in-frame clones and omits some. The data show 190,000 or so clones, with 58% seen just once and 5.5% held by the top ten. The material sequenced was CD4+ T cells sorted from blood, taken at week 24, from a patient treated with tofacitinib. The receptor source for this set is a human donor with alopecia areata. Each CDR3 is given with its conserved first and last residue. The D gene is left open where the match is weak. For some rows the clone size is stated as once, few or many, or as a class when expanded; others skip it.

>TRBD1|TRBV5-1|NA|TRBJ2-7
CASNPGQSYEQYF
TGCGCCAGCAATCCGGGACAGTCCTACGAGCAGTACTTC
>NA|TRBV29-1|NA|TRBJ1-2
CSVGAGQNYGYTF
TGCAGCGTTGGGGCAGGGCAGAACTATGGCTACACCTTC
>NA|TRBV9|few|TRBJ2-2
CASSVGYLANTGELFF
TGTGCCAGCAGCGTTGGGTACCTCGCGAACACCGGGGAGCTGTTTTTT
>NA|TRBV7-9|NA|TRBJ1-1
CASSLQVTEAFF
TGTGCCAGCAGCTTACAGGTCACTGAAGCTTTCTTT
>NA|TRBV7-2|NA|TRBJ2-1
CASTFGGSYNGQFF
TGTGCCAGCACCTTCGGGGGCTCCTACAATGGGCAGTTCTTC
>NA|TRBV13|many|TRBJ2-6
CASSSRVVGANVLTF
TGTGCCAGCAGCAGCAGGGTCGTCGGGGCCAACGTCCTGACTTTC
>NA|TRBV19|few|TRBJ1-3
CASTGGDASGNTIYF
TGTGCCAGTACCGGAGGGGATGCTAGTGGAAACACCATATATTTT
>NA|TRBV5-1|NA|TRBJ2-2
CASSQDSRGTGELFF
TGCGCCAGCAGCCAAGATTCGAGGGGCACCGGGGAGCTGTTTTTT
>TRBD2|TRBV5-1|NA|TRBJ2-7
CASRFTGGYEQYF
TGCGCCAGCAGGTTTACGGGAGGGTACGAGCAGTACTTC
>NA|TRBV28|few|TRBJ2-1
CASSFTGAGSYNEQFF
TGTGCCAGCAGTTTCACGGGGGCGGGCTCCTACAATGAGCAGTTCTTC
>TRBD1|TRBV5-1|NA|TRBJ2-7
CASSPGQVDDEQYF
TGCGCCAGCAGTCCGGGACAGGTGGATGACGAGCAGTACTTC
>NA|TRBV30|NA|TRBJ2-7
CAWAQRNEQYF
TGTGCCTGGGCCCAGCGAAATGAGCAGTACTTC
>TRBD1|TRBV29-1|few|TRBJ1-1
CSVEEWDRRNTEAFF
TGCAGCGTTGAAGAATGGGACAGGAGAAACACTGAAGCTTTCTTT
>TRBD2|TRBV29-1|NA|TRBJ2-3
CSVTGGGAVTQYF
TGCAGCGTGACGGGCGGGGGGGCCGTAACGCAGTATTTT
>TRBD1|TRBV7-6|NA|TRBJ1-3
CASSLTTGAPGNTIYF
TGTGCCAGCAGCCTAACCACAGGGGCGCCTGGAAACACCATATATTTT